The entry below gives a single T cell receptor beta chain sequence along with its context. The germline CDR1 and CDR2 sequences are SGDLS and YYNGEE. The trim removed 0 bases at V and 2 bases at J, leaving 4 bases unmatched. CDR3 size: 16 residues. The sample originates from a study of blood T cell repertoires in COVID-19. Sequencing used immunoSEQ multiplex PCR; TCRdb keeps in-frame clones, though not all of them. The sample has approximately 200,000 clones, 94% seen once. The chain joins TRBV9 to TRBJ2-3, with 9 bases matching TRBD2. Sequencing was done on a sample of peripheral blood. This clonotype was obtained from a young man with COVID-19, enrolled during active disease. CDR3: CASSVVAGALTDTQYF. CDR3 bases: TGTGCCAGCAGCGTAGTAGCGGGGGCGCTCACAGATACGCAGTATTTT.